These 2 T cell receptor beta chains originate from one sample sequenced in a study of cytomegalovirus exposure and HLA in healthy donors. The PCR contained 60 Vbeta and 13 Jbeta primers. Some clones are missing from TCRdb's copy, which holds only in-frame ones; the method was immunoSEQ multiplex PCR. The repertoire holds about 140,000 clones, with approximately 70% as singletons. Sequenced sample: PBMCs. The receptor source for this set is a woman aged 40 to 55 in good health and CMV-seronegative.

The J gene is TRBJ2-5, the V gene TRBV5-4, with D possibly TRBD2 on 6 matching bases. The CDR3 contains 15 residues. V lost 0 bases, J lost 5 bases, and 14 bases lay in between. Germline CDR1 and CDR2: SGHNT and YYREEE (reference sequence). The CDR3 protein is CASSLGGTEQETQYF. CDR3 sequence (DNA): TGTGCCAGCAGCTTGGGCGGGACGGAGCAGGAGACCCAGTACTTC.

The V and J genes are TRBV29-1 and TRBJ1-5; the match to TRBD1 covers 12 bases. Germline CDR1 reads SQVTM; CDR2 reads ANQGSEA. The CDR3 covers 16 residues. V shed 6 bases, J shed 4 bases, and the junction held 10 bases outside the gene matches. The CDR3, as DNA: TGCAGCGTATCCGGGACAGGGGGCTTTGGGAATCAGCCCCAGCATTTT. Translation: CSVSGTGGFGNQPQHF.